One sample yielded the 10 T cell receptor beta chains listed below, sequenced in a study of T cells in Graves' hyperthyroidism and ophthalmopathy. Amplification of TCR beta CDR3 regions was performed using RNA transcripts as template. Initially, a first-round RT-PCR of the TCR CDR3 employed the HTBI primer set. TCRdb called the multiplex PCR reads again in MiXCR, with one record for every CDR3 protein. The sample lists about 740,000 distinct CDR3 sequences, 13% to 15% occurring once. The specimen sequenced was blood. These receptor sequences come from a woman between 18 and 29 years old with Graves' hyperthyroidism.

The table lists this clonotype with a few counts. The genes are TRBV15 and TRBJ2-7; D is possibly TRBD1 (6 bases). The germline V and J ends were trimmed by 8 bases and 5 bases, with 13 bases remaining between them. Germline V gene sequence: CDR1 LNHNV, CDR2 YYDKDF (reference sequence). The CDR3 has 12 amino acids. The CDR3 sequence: CATGPRGNEQYF. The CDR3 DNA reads TGTGCCACCGGGCCGAGGGGGAACGAGCAGTACTTC.

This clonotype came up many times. The CDR3 is CASSLGFVNEQFF. DNA of the CDR3: TGTGCCAGCAGCTTAGGGTTCGTCAATGAGCAGTTCTTC. The genes are TRBV7-2 and TRBJ2-1; D unresolved. Germline loops: CDR1 SGHTA, CDR2 FQGNSA. Trimming left V 1 base short and J 6 bases short, with 7 bases between. This CDR3 spans 13 amino acids.

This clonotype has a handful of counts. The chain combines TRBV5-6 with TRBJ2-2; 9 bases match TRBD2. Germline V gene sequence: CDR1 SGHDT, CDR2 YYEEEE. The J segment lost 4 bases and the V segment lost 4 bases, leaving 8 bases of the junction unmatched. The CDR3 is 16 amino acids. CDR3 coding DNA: TGTGCCAGCAGCCACTTAGCGGGAGTAGGCACCGGGGAGCTGTTTTTT. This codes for CASSHLAGVGTGELFF.

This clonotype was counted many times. This CDR3 is CASSEGNRGRQETQYF. The CDR3 region has the DNA TGTGCCAGCAGTGAAGGGAACAGGGGGAGGCAAGAGACCCAGTACTTC. The genes are TRBV6-1 and TRBJ2-5; 8 bases line up with TRBD1. Trimming took 1 base from V and 2 from J; bases not matched to a gene: 6. Germline CDR1 MNHNS, CDR2 SASEGT. This CDR3 has 16 residues.

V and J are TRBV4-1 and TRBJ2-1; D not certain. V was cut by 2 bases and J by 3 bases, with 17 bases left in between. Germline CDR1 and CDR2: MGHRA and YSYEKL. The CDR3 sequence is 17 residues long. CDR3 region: CASSQPQWTDGYNEQFF. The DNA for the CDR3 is TGCGCCAGCAGCCAACCCCAATGGACCGACGGCTACAATGAGCAGTTCTTC.

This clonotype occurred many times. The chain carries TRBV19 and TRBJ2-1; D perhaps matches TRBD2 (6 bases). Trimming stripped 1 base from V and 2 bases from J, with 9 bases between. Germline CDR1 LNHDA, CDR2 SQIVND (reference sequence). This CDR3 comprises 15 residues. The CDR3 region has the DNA TGTGCCAGTAGTATAGCGGGAGTACCCTACAATGAGCAGTTCTTC. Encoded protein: CASSIAGVPYNEQFF.

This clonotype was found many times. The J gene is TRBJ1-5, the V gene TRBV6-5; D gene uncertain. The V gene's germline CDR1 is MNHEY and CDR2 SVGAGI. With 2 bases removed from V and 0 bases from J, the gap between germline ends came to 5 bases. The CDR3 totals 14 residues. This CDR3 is CASSYGVSNQPQHF. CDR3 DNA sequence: TGTGCCAGCAGTTACGGGGTTAGCAATCAGCCCCAGCATTTT.

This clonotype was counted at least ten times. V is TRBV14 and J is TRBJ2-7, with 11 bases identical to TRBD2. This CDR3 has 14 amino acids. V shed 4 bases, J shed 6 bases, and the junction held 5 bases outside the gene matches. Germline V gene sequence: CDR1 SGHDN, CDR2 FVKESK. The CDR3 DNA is TGTGCCAGCAGCCCGGGACTAGCGGCGGGCGAGCAGTACTTC. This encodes CASSPGLAAGEQYF.

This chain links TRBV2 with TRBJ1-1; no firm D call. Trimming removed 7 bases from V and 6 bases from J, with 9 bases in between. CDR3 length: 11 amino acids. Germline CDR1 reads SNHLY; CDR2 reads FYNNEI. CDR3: CASTLGAEAFF. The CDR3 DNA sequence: TGTGCCAGCACCCTGGGCGCTGAAGCTTTCTTT.

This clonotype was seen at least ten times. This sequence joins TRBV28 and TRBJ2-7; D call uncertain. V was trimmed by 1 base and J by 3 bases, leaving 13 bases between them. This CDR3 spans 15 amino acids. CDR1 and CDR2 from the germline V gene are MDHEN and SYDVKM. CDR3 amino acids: CASSLFDRPIYEQYF. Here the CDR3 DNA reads TGTGCCAGCAGTTTATTCGATCGACCGATCTACGAGCAGTACTTC.